The sequence of this T cell receptor (beta chain) was determined in a study of T cell changes during pregnancy in multiple sclerosis. Germline CDR1 SGHTA, CDR2 FQGNSA. This CDR3 contains 17 residues. V was clipped by 1 base and J by 7 bases; unmatched bases: 13. Clones were read by immunoSEQ multiplex PCR, and TCRdb kept only the in-frame ones, dropping some. The data hold some 70,000 clones, with roughly 90% observed a single time. The sequence derives from a female donor in good health, enrolled as a control in a pregnancy study. V gene TRBV7-2 combines with J gene TRBJ2-1; TRBD2 matches at 7 bases. The sequencing here drew on peripheral blood, taken after pregnancy. The CDR3: CASSLESGGVSRNEQFF. The CDR3 DNA sequence: TGTGCCAGCAGCTTAGAATCGGGGGGAGTTTCTCGGAATGAGCAGTTCTTC.